These 7 T cell receptor beta chains were sequenced from one sample in a study of blood T cell repertoires in COVID-19 (dated by TCRdb to 2018 to 2021). The library was produced with the immunoSEQ multiplex PCR assay. Sourced from immuneACCESS, this table was stored by TCRdb with only in-frame sequences that have V and J called. A share of the clones is absent; for the studies checked, an unresolved V gene accounts for under half, and the remainder has no known explanation. The sample table lists approximately 240,000 clones, 75% to 95% of them with a count of one. Approximately 2% of the sample is in the top ten clones. Source material: PBMCs or T cells enriched from blood (not recorded which). The receptors come from a woman aged 18-29 years who had recovered from COVID-19.

This chain connects TRBV2 to TRBJ1-4, with 8 nucleotides matching TRBD1. The CDR3 has 14 amino acids. The V and J ends lost 5 bases and 7 bases, in that order; junction bases with no gene match: 6. Germline lookup yields CDR1 SNHLY and CDR2 FYNNEI. The CDR3 loop reads CASSRQGQGEKLFF. CDR3 nucleotides: TGTGCCAGCAGTCGACAGGGGCAAGGTGAAAAACTGTTTTTT.

The rearrangement uses TRBV9 and TRBJ1-2; 8 bases match TRBD1. The CDR3 is 16 residues long. Losses at the gene ends were 3 bases for V and 0 bases for J; bases not matched to a gene: 7. CDR1 and CDR2 (germline): SGDLS, YYNGEE. CDR3 residues: CASSASTGGANYGYTF. The CDR3 nucleotides read TGTGCCAGCAGCGCCTCTACAGGGGGAGCTAACTATGGCTACACCTTC.

The CDR3 DNA reads as TGTGCCAGCAGCGAGATTCCCTCCTACGAGCAGTACTTC. Its protein product is CASSEIPSYEQYF. The chain has TRBV5-4 and TRBJ2-7; D unclear. There are 13 residues in the CDR3. Germline V gene sequence: CDR1 SGHNT, CDR2 YYREEE (reference sequence). The V gene lost 4 bases and the J gene lost 0 bases, with 8 bases spanning the gap.

The chain couples TRBV6-5 to TRBJ1-1; TRBD1 might be the D (5 bases). Germline V gene sequence: CDR1 MNHEY, CDR2 SVGAGI. The ends were cut back, 10 bases at V and 5 bases at J, with 17 bases in the middle. The CDR3 contains 13 residues. The CDR3 DNA follows: TGTGCCACATCCCGGGGGGGAGCAACTGAAGCTTTCTTT. Residues: CATSRGGATEAFF.

The chain couples TRBV16 to TRBJ2-1; TRBD2 matches 8 bases. Germline V gives CDR1 KGHSY, CDR2 FQNENV. The CDR3 has 15 residues. The junction had 4 bases not matched to a gene; V was cut back by 0 bases and J by 6 bases. The CDR3 region has the DNA TGTGCCAGCAGCCAATCTAGCGGGATTGGCAATGAGCAGTTCTTC. Translating gives CASSQSSGIGNEQFF.

The chain carries TRBV5-1 and TRBJ1-5, with a tentative D call TRBD1 (5 bases). Per the germline V gene, CDR1 is SGHRS and CDR2 is YFSETQ. The CDR3 extends over 17 amino acids. Trimming stripped 4 bases from V and 4 bases from J, with 21 bases between. CDR3 DNA: TGCGCCAGCAGCCCTATCGGGGGGACTTTGTTTAATCAGCCCCAGCATTTT. Protein: CASSPIGGTLFNQPQHF.

This chain joins TRBV28 and TRBJ2-5; D is perhaps TRBD2 (6 bases). CDR3 length: 14 residues. V lost 3 bases and J 5 bases, leaving 13 bases between the germline ends. Germline V lookup: CDR1 MDHEN, CDR2 SYDVKM. The CDR3 sequence is CASSFLASGETQYF. CDR3 bases: TGTGCCAGCAGTTTTTTAGCGAGCGGGGAGACCCAGTACTTC.